These T cell receptor beta chains were read from a single sample in a study of identical twins. TCRdb processed the 5' RACE reads anew with MiXCR; each CDR3 protein has one entry. The repertoire holds 1.5 million to 2 million distinct CDR3 sequences, roughly a third seen once, with about 0.3% in the top ten. The sequenced sample consisted of cord blood. Receptor source: a newborn girl in good health. Both conserved end residues are part of each CDR3. Each record gives: V gene, J gene, D gene, clone size, CDR3 protein, CDR3 DNA. A D gene is named only where the DNA matches it firmly. Size is omitted from some rows. Given values are once, few, many or a class for expanded clones.

v_call: TRBV6-1; j_call: TRBJ1-1; d_call: -; clone_size: few; cdr3_aa: CASKHPLYMNTEAFF; cdr3_nt: TGTGCCAGCAAACATCCACTATATATGAACACTGAAGCTTTCTTT
v_call: TRBV6-5; j_call: TRBJ2-3; d_call: TRBD2; clone_size: -; cdr3_aa: CASSYGSGPTDTQYF; cdr3_nt: TGTGCCAGCAGTTACGGTAGCGGGCCCACAGATACGCAGTATTTT
v_call: TRBV9; j_call: TRBJ1-1; d_call: TRBD1; clone_size: few; cdr3_aa: CASSVGTGVGVITEAFF; cdr3_nt: TGTGCCAGCAGCGTAGGCACAGGGGTCGGGGTTATCACTGAAGCTTTCTTT
v_call: TRBV5-1; j_call: TRBJ2-7; d_call: TRBD1; clone_size: few; cdr3_aa: CASSRGTGNYEQYF; cdr3_nt: TGCGCCAGCAGCCGGGGGACAGGGAACTACGAGCAGTACTTC
v_call: TRBV28; j_call: TRBJ2-7; d_call: -; clone_size: few; cdr3_aa: CASSLAGRDEQYF; cdr3_nt: TGTGCCAGCAGTTTGGCCGGGAGAGACGAGCAGTACTTC
v_call: TRBV25-1; j_call: TRBJ2-3; d_call: TRBD2; clone_size: few; cdr3_aa: CASSELAGSSTDTQYF; cdr3_nt: TGTGCCAGCAGTGAGCTAGCGGGGTCTAGCACAGATACGCAGTATTTT
v_call: TRBV6-5; j_call: TRBJ2-7; d_call: TRBD2; clone_size: -; cdr3_aa: CASSYSGTSGNLYNEQYF; cdr3_nt: TGTGCCAGCAGTTACTCCGGGACTAGCGGGAATCTCTACAATGAGCAGTACTTC
v_call: TRBV20-1; j_call: TRBJ2-5; d_call: -; clone_size: -; cdr3_aa: CSAVRTSQETQYF; cdr3_nt: TGCAGTGCGGTTAGAACGTCCCAAGAGACCCAGTACTTC
v_call: TRBV20-1; j_call: TRBJ2-3; d_call: -; clone_size: -; cdr3_aa: CSARGVRRPDTQYF; cdr3_nt: TGCAGTGCTAGGGGGGTCCGACGACCAGATACGCAGTATTTT
v_call: TRBV7-7; j_call: TRBJ2-3; d_call: TRBD2; clone_size: few; cdr3_aa: CASSLIPAGGPCTDTQYF; cdr3_nt: TGTGCTAGCAGCTTAATTCCGGCGGGAGGGCCTTGCACAGATACGCAGTATTTT
v_call: TRBV5-1; j_call: TRBJ2-7; d_call: -; clone_size: many; cdr3_aa: CASSWRTSYEQYF; cdr3_nt: TGCGCCAGCAGCTGGCGGACTTCCTACGAGCAGTACTTC
v_call: TRBV5-1; j_call: TRBJ1-6; d_call: -; clone_size: -; cdr3_aa: CASSLAAYNSPLHF; cdr3_nt: TGCGCCAGCAGCTTGGCCGCCTATAATTCACCCCTCCACTTT
v_call: TRBV20-1; j_call: TRBJ2-1; d_call: TRBD2; clone_size: few; cdr3_aa: CSASLTSGPYNEQFF; cdr3_nt: TGCAGTGCTAGCCTCACTAGCGGGCCCTACAATGAGCAGTTCTTC
v_call: TRBV4-1; j_call: TRBJ2-3; d_call: TRBD2; clone_size: -; cdr3_aa: CASSLRTSGGSTDTQYF; cdr3_nt: TGCGCCAGCAGCCTACGGACTAGCGGGGGCTCCACAGATACGCAGTATTTT
v_call: TRBV29-1; j_call: TRBJ1-1; d_call: -; clone_size: few; cdr3_aa: CSVELGPGSPLNTEAFF; cdr3_nt: TGCAGCGTTGAATTGGGGCCGGGATCCCCTTTGAACACTGAAGCTTTCTTT
v_call: TRBV5-4; j_call: TRBJ2-3; d_call: -; clone_size: once; cdr3_aa: CASSLYSRGTDTQYF; cdr3_nt: TGTGCCAGCAGCTTGTACTCCAGGGGCACAGATACGCAGTATTTT
v_call: TRBV11-2; j_call: TRBJ2-1; d_call: TRBD2; clone_size: -; cdr3_aa: CASSEGGRDHNEQFF; cdr3_nt: TGTGCCAGCAGCGAAGGCGGGAGGGATCACAATGAGCAGTTCTTC
v_call: TRBV27; j_call: TRBJ2-5; d_call: -; clone_size: many; cdr3_aa: CASSFAGARETQYF; cdr3_nt: TGTGCCAGCAGTTTCGCGGGGGCGAGAGAGACCCAGTACTTC
v_call: TRBV12-3/TRBV12-4; j_call: TRBJ2-5; d_call: TRBD2; clone_size: few; cdr3_aa: CASSFFPSGGDQETQYF; cdr3_nt: TGTGCCAGCAGTTTTTTCCCTAGCGGGGGAGACCAAGAGACCCAGTACTTC
v_call: TRBV15; j_call: TRBJ1-3; d_call: -; clone_size: -; cdr3_aa: CATSRGGPGNTIYF; cdr3_nt: TGTGCCACCAGCAGAGGAGGCCCGGGAAACACCATATATTTT
v_call: TRBV12-3/TRBV12-4; j_call: TRBJ2-1; d_call: -; clone_size: -; cdr3_aa: CASSQFPTSGAGNEQFF; cdr3_nt: TGTGCCAGCAGCCAATTCCCCACTTCAGGGGCGGGCAATGAGCAGTTCTTC
v_call: TRBV2; j_call: TRBJ1-6; d_call: TRBD1; clone_size: -; cdr3_aa: CASSLPRGASSPLHF; cdr3_nt: TGTGCCAGCAGTTTACCCAGGGGGGCCAGTTCACCCCTCCACTTT
v_call: TRBV20-1; j_call: TRBJ2-7; d_call: -; clone_size: few; cdr3_aa: CRATSGGDEQYF; cdr3_nt: TGCAGGGCCACCTCGGGGGGCGACGAGCAGTACTTC
v_call: TRBV28; j_call: TRBJ2-7; d_call: -; clone_size: few; cdr3_aa: CAWGDWKAYEQYF; cdr3_nt: TGTGCCTGGGGGGACTGGAAGGCCTACGAGCAGTACTTC
v_call: TRBV6-2/TRBV6-3; j_call: TRBJ2-7; d_call: TRBD2; clone_size: -; cdr3_aa: CASSYTRGGAYNEQYF; cdr3_nt: TGTGCCAGCAGTTACACGCGGGGGGGAGCCTACAATGAGCAGTACTTC
v_call: TRBV2; j_call: TRBJ1-5; d_call: TRBD1; clone_size: few; cdr3_aa: CASSEDRINQPQHF; cdr3_nt: TGTGCCAGCAGTGAGGACAGGATCAATCAGCCCCAGCATTTT
v_call: TRBV24-1; j_call: TRBJ2-3; d_call: -; clone_size: -; cdr3_aa: CATSAVAGTDTQYF; cdr3_nt: TGTGCCACCAGTGCAGTAGCGGGCACAGATACGCAGTATTTT
v_call: TRBV7-8; j_call: TRBJ1-5; d_call: -; clone_size: few; cdr3_aa: CASSLGKGASSNQPQHF; cdr3_nt: TGTGCCAGCAGCTTGGGGAAAGGAGCAAGTAGCAATCAGCCCCAGCATTTT
v_call: TRBV27; j_call: TRBJ1-2; d_call: -; clone_size: few; cdr3_aa: CASSLRGENGYTF; cdr3_nt: TGTGCCAGCAGTTTACGAGGGGAAAATGGCTACACCTTC
v_call: TRBV7-8; j_call: TRBJ1-5; d_call: TRBD1; clone_size: -; cdr3_aa: CASSLGNRGVALNQPQHF; cdr3_nt: TGTGCCAGCAGCTTGGGTAACAGGGGCGTAGCTCTCAATCAGCCCCAGCATTTT
v_call: TRBV12-3/TRBV12-4; j_call: TRBJ2-7; d_call: -; clone_size: -; cdr3_aa: CASREPSPSSPYEQYF; cdr3_nt: TGTGCCAGCAGGGAGCCCAGCCCATCCAGTCCCTACGAGCAGTACTTC
v_call: TRBV7-8; j_call: TRBJ2-1; d_call: TRBD2; clone_size: -; cdr3_aa: CASSLVGGGSRVYNEQFF; cdr3_nt: TGTGCCAGCAGCTTAGTGGGTGGCGGGAGTCGTGTCTACAATGAGCAGTTCTTC
v_call: TRBV10-3; j_call: TRBJ1-5; d_call: TRBD1; clone_size: once; cdr3_aa: CAISESRGGQIDQPQHF; cdr3_nt: TGTGCCATCAGTGAGTCCCGGGGGGGACAGATCGATCAGCCCCAGCATTTT
v_call: TRBV10-3; j_call: TRBJ1-2; d_call: -; clone_size: few; cdr3_aa: CAISESDFNYGYTF; cdr3_nt: TGTGCCATCAGTGAGTCGGACTTTAACTATGGCTACACCTTC
v_call: TRBV28; j_call: TRBJ2-4; d_call: TRBD1; clone_size: -; cdr3_aa: CASRPGEKTGTGIAKNIQYF; cdr3_nt: TGTGCCAGCAGACCAGGGGAGAAGACCGGGACAGGGATAGCCAAAAACATTCAGTACTTC
v_call: TRBV20-1; j_call: TRBJ2-7; d_call: -; clone_size: -; cdr3_aa: CSAGLSSGTYYEQYF; cdr3_nt: TGCAGTGCTGGATTGTCTTCCGGGACTTACTACGAGCAGTACTTC
v_call: TRBV3-1; j_call: TRBJ2-1; d_call: -; clone_size: few; cdr3_aa: CASSQALRGRGQFF; cdr3_nt: TGTGCCAGCAGCCAAGCACTCAGGGGTAGGGGGCAGTTCTTC
v_call: TRBV14; j_call: TRBJ2-5; d_call: TRBD2; clone_size: -; cdr3_aa: CASSQREEETQYF; cdr3_nt: TGTGCCAGCAGCCAGCGGGAGGAAGAGACCCAGTACTTC
v_call: TRBV6-6; j_call: TRBJ1-1; d_call: -; clone_size: few; cdr3_aa: CASSYSLGANTEAFF; cdr3_nt: TGTGCCAGCAGTTACTCGCTGGGGGCGAACACTGAAGCTTTCTTT
v_call: TRBV7-9; j_call: TRBJ2-7; d_call: -; clone_size: -; cdr3_aa: CASSPWEYSEQYF; cdr3_nt: TGTGCCAGCAGCCCCTGGGAGTATTCCGAGCAGTACTTC
v_call: TRBV7-9; j_call: TRBJ2-3; d_call: -; clone_size: -; cdr3_aa: CASSPRDRTVSTDTQYF; cdr3_nt: TGTGCCAGCAGCCCCCGGGACCGGACAGTTAGCACAGATACGCAGTATTTT
v_call: TRBV7-2; j_call: TRBJ2-7; d_call: -; clone_size: once; cdr3_aa: CASARTEGSYEQYF; cdr3_nt: TGTGCCAGCGCGCGCACGGAGGGCTCCTACGAGCAGTACTTC
v_call: TRBV4-1; j_call: TRBJ1-4; d_call: TRBD1; clone_size: few; cdr3_aa: CASSQSRTGGEKLFF; cdr3_nt: TGCGCCAGCAGCCAATCCCGGACAGGGGGTGAAAAACTGTTTTTT
v_call: TRBV9; j_call: TRBJ2-3; d_call: -; clone_size: -; cdr3_aa: CASSVGLPQAGADTQYF; cdr3_nt: TGTGCCAGCAGCGTAGGGCTCCCCCAAGCTGGCGCAGATACGCAGTATTTT
v_call: TRBV2; j_call: TRBJ2-1; d_call: TRBD2; clone_size: few; cdr3_aa: CASRRLASYNEQFF; cdr3_nt: TGTGCCAGCAGGCGACTAGCGTCCTACAATGAGCAGTTCTTC
v_call: TRBV14; j_call: TRBJ2-2; d_call: TRBD2; clone_size: few; cdr3_aa: CASSQDIGRIMTGELFF; cdr3_nt: TGTGCCAGCAGCCAAGATATCGGGAGGATCATGACCGGGGAGCTGTTTTTT